Listed here are 8 T cell receptor beta chains from one sample, sequenced in a study of T-cell reconstitution after alpha-beta-depleted transplantation in children. The library targeted TCRbeta and was prepared with unique molecular identifiers. TCRdb redid the calling of the PCR reads with MiXCR, one entry per CDR3 protein. The data show around 450,000 distinct CDR3 sequences, about 40% seen once. Sample: PBMCs, taken before TCRalphabeta/CD19-depleted stem cell transplant. Every receptor here comes from a girl aged 2-10 years with aplastic anemia, due to receive a stem cell transplant.

This clonotype was counted between two and nine times. The chain has TRBV4-1 and TRBJ2-3, with 11 bases identical to TRBD2. V dropped 4 bases and J dropped 3; count of bases not matched to a gene: 12. Germline V gives CDR1 MGHRA, CDR2 YSYEKL. The CDR3 covers 18 residues. The CDR3 DNA reads as TGCGCCAGCAGCCTCGACTCAATTAGCGGGAGGGCAACAGATACGCAGTATTTT. Its translation is CASSLDSISGRATDTQYF.

Concerning this clonotype itself: The junction shows a germline mismatch at one end, possibly a read error. This chain links TRBV3-1 with TRBJ2-1; 10 bases fit TRBD2. Germline-derived CDR1 and CDR2 are LGHDT and YNNKEL (reference sequence). The CDR3 spans 15 residues. DNA of the CDR3: TGTGCCAGCTGCCCTAGCGGGAGCTCCCACAATGAACAGTTCTTC. Translated: CASCPSGSSHNEQFF.

This clonotype was seen more than once but under ten times. V usage is TRBV28 and J usage is TRBJ1-3; 8 bases are shared with TRBD1. V trimming: 11 bases; J trimming: 0 bases; junction bases outside the gene matches: 9. The V gene's germline CDR1 is MDHEN and CDR2 SYDVKM. This CDR3 region has 15 residues. CDR3 sequence: CAARATGGSGNTIYF. The CDR3, as DNA: TGTGCCGCACGGGCCACAGGGGGCTCTGGAAACACCATATATTTT.

This clonotype was seen repeatedly, ten times or more. This chain connects TRBV29-1 to TRBJ2-5; D is undetermined. Trimming took off 5 bases at V and 5 bases at J, with 12 bases between the two ends. Germline V gene sequence: CDR1 SQVTM, CDR2 ANQGSEA. This CDR3 is built from 12 residues. The CDR3 here is CSVRTARETQYF. The CDR3 bases are TGCAGCGTTCGAACAGCCAGGGAGACCCAGTACTTC.

This clonotype was counted at least ten times. The chain uses TRBV5-1 and TRBJ1-2; no clear D. Germline CDR1 SGHRS, CDR2 YFSETQ. This CDR3 comprises 15 residues. The V gene lost 4 bases and the J gene lost 0 bases, with 13 bases spanning the gap. The DNA of the CDR3 is TGCGCCAGCAGCCCCACAGCCGTTTCTAACTATGGCTACACCTTC. This sequence encodes CASSPTAVSNYGYTF. The variable domain in full, completed from reference TRBV5-1 and TRBJ1-2, reads KAGVTQTPRYLIKTRGQQVTLSCSPISGHRSVSWYQQTPGQGLQFLFEYFSETQRNKGNFPGRFSGRQFSNSRSEMNVSTLELGDSALYLCASSPTAVSNYGYTFGSGTRLTVV.

In this sample, this clonotype turned up many times. The J gene is TRBJ1-4, the V gene TRBV7-8, with 7 positions matching TRBD1. This CDR3 region has 15 residues. Per germline, CDR1 SGHVS and CDR2 FQNEAQ. V lost 5 bases, J lost 8 bases, and 11 bases stayed unmatched. CDR3 in amino acids: CASSARTGRLEKLFF. The DNA for the CDR3 is TGTGCCAGCAGCGCCAGGACAGGCCGGTTGGAAAAACTGTTTTTT.

The J gene is TRBJ2-7, the V gene TRBV5-1; no clear D. Trimming removed 0 bases from V and 3 bases from J, with 7 bases in between. There are 13 residues in the CDR3. Germline V gene lookup returns CDR1 SGHRS and CDR2 YFSETQ. This CDR3 reads CASSLVVDYEQYF. In DNA form, the CDR3 reads TGCGCCAGCAGCTTGGTGGTGGACTACGAGCAGTACTTC.

This rearrangement joins TRBV12-3 or TRBV12-4 to TRBJ1-5; D may be TRBD1 (5 bases). Trimming cost V 3 bases and J 3 bases, with 9 bases left between them. This CDR3 contains 14 residues. CDR3 protein: CASSFEGYNQPQHF. The CDR3 nucleotides read TGTGCCAGCAGTTTTGAGGGGTACAATCAGCCCCAGCATTTT.